The rows below give T cell receptor beta chains drawn from one sample of a study of blood T cell repertoires in COVID-19. Method: immunoSEQ multiplex PCR; TCRdb's copy keeps in-frame clones and lacks some. The table lists a few hundred thousand clones, around 92% of them singletons, with roughly 1.2% in the top ten. Material for sequencing was peripheral blood. All receptors come from a middle-aged man with acute or convalescent COVID-19. Both conserved end residues are trimmed from each CDR3. Fields, in order: J gene, V gene, CDR3 protein.

>TRBJ1-4|TRBV7-3
ASSSTGSNEKLF
>TRBJ1-3|TRBV20-1
SANDPASSGNTIY
>TRBJ2-3|TRBV28
ASNPPARASGRIDTQY
>TRBJ2-7|TRBV18
ASSPGQDYEQY
>TRBJ1-3|TRBV7-2
ASSLGSPSSGNTIY
>TRBJ2-1|TRBV11-2
ASSLLAGSNEQF
>TRBJ2-2|TRBV9
ASSIDSTGTGELF
>TRBJ1-1|TRBV10-2
ASSESLQLLLDTEAF
>TRBJ1-4|TRBV4-1
ASSQATASEEKLF
>TRBJ2-2|TRBV28
ASSSQGPGELF
>TRBJ2-7|TRBV11-2
ASSRGGTYEQY
>TRBJ2-7|TRBV28
ASSLFSGGPSLHEQY
>TRBJ2-7|TRBV10-3
AISESLVGDRSYEQY
>TRBJ1-1|TRBV6-6
ASSYVDRAEAF
>TRBJ1-3|TRBV11-3
ASSPGQGAIQNTIY
>TRBJ2-7|TRBV30
AWNSGQGNDEQY
>TRBJ1-1|TRBV15
ATSRRTGKTEAF
>TRBJ2-1|TRBV9
ASQAGTSGSNEQF
>TRBJ1-2|TRBV19
ASSINGNGGYT
>TRBJ1-2|TRBV7-9
ASSLNQFHGYT
>TRBJ2-5|TRBV7-9
ASSYEWEGPETQY
>TRBJ2-7|TRBV27
ASSLDSRDSYEQY
>TRBJ1-5|TRBV4-1
ASSQVLLQPQH
>TRBJ1-6|TRBV10-3
AIRQGAENSPLH
>TRBJ2-1|TRBV6-5
ASSYSSRPSYDEQF
>TRBJ1-1|TRBV19
ASEKRRTGPMNTEAF
>TRBJ2-1|TRBV4-1
ASSGGGRLTLLAGERNEQF
>TRBJ2-1|TRBV3-1/TRBV3-2
ASSQNPREYNEQF
>TRBJ2-5|TRBV15
ATSRDGIRETQY
>TRBJ1-3|TRBV27
ASSLDRNSGNTIY
>TRBJ2-7|TRBV15
ATSRSRLGQGTGEQY
>TRBJ1-2|TRBV5-6
ASSLGPTGRTPN
>TRBJ2-5|TRBV28
ASSVQGALETQY
>TRBJ2-1|TRBV7-8
ASSRVGQAYNEQF
>TRBJ1-5|TRBV18
ASSRGDLGNQPQH
>TRBJ1-1|TRBV5-6
ASARTDRMNTEAF
>TRBJ2-2|TRBV7-3
ASSAQYTGELF
>TRBJ2-3|TRBV28
ASSSLMGLAGFTDTQY
>TRBJ1-2|TRBV4-1
ASSQTVLSRDRGQLYGYT
>TRBJ1-1|TRBV28
ASRPGAHRPEAF
>TRBJ1-3|TRBV7-2
ASSLATGAGNTIY
>TRBJ2-3|TRBV12-3/TRBV12-4
ASQYWDTQY
>TRBJ2-5|TRBV7-9
ASTKKGGLETQY
>TRBJ1-1|TRBV29-1
SVWEGLGTEAF
>TRBJ1-5|TRBV28
ASSPLHRGGIRYGNQPQH
>TRBJ1-3|TRBV9
ASSVGGGLGNTIY
>TRBJ1-4|TRBV11-2
ASSLGTGGEKLF